This is a list of T cell receptor beta chains from one sample in a study of tumor-infiltrating lymphocytes in localized non-small cell lung cancer. TCRdb's table, derived via immunoSEQ multiplex PCR, lists solely in-frame clones and lacks some. This table has some 29,000 clones, roughly 88% appearing once. The sequenced sample consisted of lung tumor tissue. The origin of the receptors is a human donor with non-small cell lung cancer. The CDR3 runs from the conserved cysteine through the conserved F or W. Each record gives: clone size, V gene, D gene, J gene, CDR3 protein, CDR3 DNA. D genes are given only for firm matches. Clone size appears in some rows only: once, few, many, or a class for an expanded clone.

>.|TRBV18|.|TRBJ1-2
CASSIRDTRLGYTF
TGTGCCAGCTCAATCCGGGACACCCGTCTTGGCTACACCTTC
>once|TRBV7-9|.|TRBJ2-2
CASSFAGANTGELFF
TGTGCCAGCAGCTTTGCGGGGGCTAACACCGGGGAGCTGTTTTTT
>once|TRBV2|.|TRBJ1-5
CASSERQLPYQPQHF
TGTGCCAGCAGTGAAAGACAGCTCCCCTATCAGCCCCAGCATTTT
>.|TRBV5-1|.|TRBJ2-7
CASSLGGDPYEQYF
TGCGCCAGCAGCTTGGGGGGGGACCCCTACGAGCAGTACTTC
>.|TRBV18|.|TRBJ2-7
CASSQEGSAIYEQYF
TGTGCCAGCTCACAAGAAGGCAGCGCCATATACGAGCAGTACTTC
>.|TRBV29-1|TRBD1|TRBJ2-3
CSVVGQKYSSTDTQYF
TGCAGCGTTGTGGGACAGAAGTATTCTAGCACAGATACGCAGTATTTT
>.|TRBV6-1|.|TRBJ2-1
CASKGAYNEQFF
TGTGCCAGCAAGGGAGCCTACAATGAGCAGTTCTTC
>.|TRBV6-5|TRBD1|TRBJ1-2
CASSYDREGLGVTF
TGTGCCAGCAGTTACGACAGGGAGGGCCTTGGTGTCACCTTC
>.|TRBV18|TRBD2|TRBJ2-3
CASSPGTSADTQYF
TGTGCCAGCTCACCAGGGACTAGCGCAGATACGCAGTATTTT
>.|TRBV4-3|TRBD2|TRBJ2-7
CASSYGLAENYEQYF
TGCGCCAGCAGTTACGGACTAGCGGAGAACTACGAGCAGTACTTC
>few|TRBV5-6|.|TRBJ2-3
CASSLKGTDTQYF
TGTGCCAGCAGCTTGAAGGGCACAGATACGCAGTATTTT
>few|TRBV5-1|.|TRBJ1-2
CASSFRAGIRYGYTF
TGCGCCAGCAGCTTCAGGGCAGGGATTCGCTATGGCTACACCTTC
>.|TRBV19|.|TRBJ1-2
CASSLPQGNYGYTF
TGTGCCAGTAGCCTCCCACAGGGAAACTATGGCTACACCTTC
>once|TRBV7-2|.|TRBJ2-7
CASSYLKGGLYEQYF
TGTGCCAGCAGCTACCTGAAGGGGGGTCTCTACGAGCAGTACTTC
>.|TRBV14|.|TRBJ2-5
CASSPGQKETQYF
TGTGCCAGCAGCCCGGGACAAAAAGAGACCCAGTACTTC
>.|TRBV5-4|TRBD1|TRBJ1-1
CASSLLSRDRGDAFF
TGTGCCAGCAGCCTCCTAAGCCGGGACAGGGGTGACGCTTTCTTT
>.|TRBV5-1|.|TRBJ1-2
CASSYRTDFGYTF
TGCGCCAGCAGCTACAGGACAGACTTTGGCTACACCTTC
>.|TRBV19|TRBD1|TRBJ1-5
CASRDRFDQPQHF
TGTGCCAGCAGGGACAGGTTCGATCAGCCCCAGCATTTT
>.|TRBV6-5|.|TRBJ1-4
CASSYVGKLFF
TGTGCCAGCAGTTACGTAGGAAAACTGTTTTTT
>.|TRBV7-3|.|TRBJ2-3
CASSLTHRGATDTQYF
TGTGCCAGCAGCTTAACGCACCGGGGGGCCACAGATACGCAGTATTTT
>.|TRBV7-2|.|TRBJ1-5
CASSLAQGMGQPQHF
TGTGCCAGCAGCTTAGCGCAGGGGATGGGGCAGCCCCAGCATTTT
>.|TRBV30|.|TRBJ1-6
CAWSPGDLAYNSPLHF
TGTGCCTGGAGTCCAGGGGACTTAGCCTATAATTCACCCCTCCACTTT
>.|TRBV28|.|TRBJ1-2
CASSLADSSWGYTF
TGTGCCAGCAGTTTAGCCGACAGCTCATGGGGCTACACCTTC
>.|TRBV2|TRBD2|TRBJ2-3
CASIRLAGDRTDTQYF
TGTGCCAGCATTAGACTAGCGGGGGATCGCACAGATACGCAGTATTTT
>.|TRBV7-8|.|TRBJ2-5
CASSSQRTGLETQYF
TGTGCCAGCAGCTCCCAGAGAACAGGGTTAGAGACCCAGTACTTC
>.|TRBV19|.|TRBJ1-5
CASSTEGGNMRSNQPQHF
TGTGCCAGTAGTACCGAGGGCGGGAATATGAGGAGCAATCAGCCCCAGCATTTT
>.|TRBV14|.|TRBJ2-1
CASSRGGRVGWNEQFF
TGTGCCAGCAGCCGGGGGGGCAGGGTCGGTTGGAATGAGCAGTTCTTC
>.|TRBV5-4|.|TRBJ1-2
CASSPQQGNYGYTF
TGTGCCAGCAGCCCGCAACAGGGAAACTATGGCTACACCTTC